This is a list of T cell receptor beta chains from one sample in a study of radiotherapy plus CTLA-4 blockade in lung cancer. Using immunoSEQ multiplex PCR, the repertoire was profiled, and TCRdb retains in-frame clones only, with some absent. This table has about 60,000 clones, roughly four fifths appearing once. Source: peripheral blood, taken from a patient treated with radiotherapy plus ipilimumab. The receptors here all came from a human donor with non-small cell lung cancer who had a partial response to radiotherapy plus ipilimumab. Each CDR3 is given with its conserved first and last residue. A D gene is named only where the DNA matches it firmly.

J	D	V	DNA	CDR3
TRBJ1-2	TRBD1	TRBV19	TGTGCCAGTAGCAGGACAGGGCTCCTGAATGGCTACACCTTC	CASSRTGLLNGYTF
TRBJ2-1	TRBD1	TRBV30	TGTGCCTGGAAGGGCTACAGGGGGCGATCGTACAATGAGCAGTTCTTC	CAWKGYRGRSYNEQFF
TRBJ1-2	-	TRBV28	TGTGCCAGCAGCCAGACGAGGGTCAACTATGGCTACACCTTC	CASSQTRVNYGYTF
TRBJ2-1	TRBD2	TRBV5-1	TGCGCCAGCAGCTCCCAGACTAGCGGGATCTACAATGAGCAGTTCTTC	CASSSQTSGIYNEQFF
TRBJ1-5	-	TRBV28	TGTGCCAGCCAAACTAGGACTGCTCAGCCCCAGCATTTT	CASQTRTAQPQHF
TRBJ1-5	-	TRBV28	TGTGCCAGCAGGTCCGGGGGATTTCGGAGCAATCAGCCCCAGCATTTT	CASRSGGFRSNQPQHF
TRBJ2-5	-	TRBV4-1	TGCGCCAGCAGCCCCCCGGGGGAGACCCAGTACTTC	CASSPPGETQYF
TRBJ1-5	-	TRBV15	TGTGCCACCAGCAGCGATATCGCAGAGGACACTTCGTATAGCAATCAGCCCCAGCATTTT	CATSSDIAEDTSYSNQPQHF
TRBJ1-5	-	TRBV30	TGTGCCTGGAGTGTACAGGGACGGCAGCCCCAGCATTTT	CAWSVQGRQPQHF
TRBJ2-7	TRBD1	TRBV18	TGTGCCAGCTCATACCTCTATCGGGACAGCTCCTACGAGCAGTACTTC	CASSYLYRDSSYEQYF